The 4 T cell receptor beta chains in this list originate from one sample, sequenced in a study of T cell changes during pregnancy in multiple sclerosis. Assay: immunoSEQ multiplex PCR; the TCRdb copy retains only in-frame clones and omits some. The data contain 40,000 or so clones, nearly 90% of them seen just once; the ten biggest clones take up 3.5% to 5%. Sequences were derived from CD8+ T cells from peripheral blood mononuclear cells, sampled in the first trimester of pregnancy. The receptors were sampled from a female donor with multiple sclerosis, enrolled in a pregnancy study.

This rearrangement joins TRBV19 to TRBJ2-2; TRBD1 aligns across 9 bases. Per germline, CDR1 LNHDA and CDR2 SQIVND (reference sequence). The V and J ends lost 10 bases and 3 bases, in that order; junction bases with no gene match: 6. The CDR3 loop spans 14 amino acids. The CDR3 nucleotides read TGTGCCACCAGCGGGACAGGGTACACCGGGGAGCTGTTTTTT. Its translation: CATSGTGYTGELFF.

The chain carries TRBV7-9 and TRBJ1-1, with TRBD1 as a possible D gene (6 bases). The CDR3 runs to 14 residues. CDR1 and CDR2 from the germline V gene are SEHNR and FQNEAQ (reference sequence). Trimming took off 3 bases at V and 2 bases at J, with 10 bases between the two ends. This CDR3 is CASSFGQINTEAFF. Written as DNA, the CDR3 is TGTGCCAGCAGCTTCGGACAGATAAACACTGAAGCTTTCTTT.

The V and J genes are TRBV4-1 and TRBJ2-3; no clear D. The CDR3 runs to 12 residues. CDR1 and CDR2 (germline): MGHRA, YSYEKL. Trimming removed 2 bases from V and 5 bases from J, with 5 bases in between. CDR3 DNA sequence: TGCGCCAGCAGCCAATCAGAAGATACGCAGTATTTT. As protein: CASSQSEDTQYF.

This chain joins TRBV7-9 and TRBJ2-7; TRBD2 agrees at 13 bases. The V and J ends lost 5 bases and 4 bases, in that order; junction bases with no gene match: 5. CDR1 SEHNR and CDR2 FQNEAQ come from the germline V gene (reference sequence). This CDR3 has 15 residues. CDR3: CASSTSGGAVYEQYF. The CDR3 nucleotides are TGTGCCAGCAGCACTAGCGGGGGGGCGGTATACGAGCAGTACTTC.